This T cell receptor (beta chain) was identified during a study of beta chain features in type 1 diabetes (dated by TCRdb to 2016 to 2019). Study-level background: Mean age, gender distribution, total cell number and subset yield were not different between patients and healthy donors. Across all samples, some 110,000,000 sorted cells were examined, and cell number per subset correlated strongly with RNA yield. The study compared TCRB repertoires of sorted circulating CD4+ T cell subsets between recently diagnosed type 1 diabetes patients and matched healthy donors. Whereas all 30 or so donors provided naive and central memory subsets, regulatory and stem cell-like memory subsets were isolated from just 8 patients and roughly 8 healthy donors. Study-wide conclusions, independent of this receptor: Naive, central memory and regulatory TCRB repertoires appeared more similar among patients than among healthy donors. A moderate but significant shortening of TCRB CDR3 length was observed in type 1 diabetes patients in all four CD4+ subsets. Because cDNA rather than genomic DNA was sequenced, highly expressing activated cells could have been over-represented, although no difference in activation and CD3 levels was found between groups. Because small numbers of individuals were included in the HLA sub-analyses, any influence of HLA type on TCRB rearrangement was left unresolved. Shorter templates might be favored by PCR, yet because patient and control samples were amplified and corrected together, any such skew would affect both groups equally. At VDJ recombination sites, type 1 diabetes patients had fewer insertions and more deleted nucleotides, which implies abnormalities in thymic rearrangement.

A word on this clone: It lacks a known antigen. Base qualities are not recorded, but no much larger clone differs from it by a single base.

All of the isolated RNA was reverse transcribed with the High Capacity cDNA Reverse Transcription Kit, so expressed TCRB transcripts were sequenced. Naive, central memory and regulatory T cell samples underwent deep immunoSEQ sequencing, averaging around 3.9 million total reads per sample. Sorted cells were lysed in RLT buffer, and RNA was extracted using DNase-treated RNeasy Micro or Mini kits according to cell number. Each cell subset was processed on its own to prevent cross-contamination, while patient and healthy donor samples were processed together. TCRB sequences were amplified from cDNA with the immunoSEQ multiplex PCR, producing 87-bp fragments spanning the CDR3 region. The amplicons were sequenced using the Illumina HiSeq platform. The original methods were these. Synthetic template baselines were used to correct PCR bias computationally, reads within Hamming distance 2 were collapsed, and singletons that could not be merged were discarded. Reads were aligned against IMGT to assign V, D and J genes, CDR3 length and insertions or deletions at six rearrangement sites. Within each subset, clonotype counts were normalized to sorted cell number, and only after that were true diversity and Gini coefficients computed with the tcR R package. Repertoire sharing was quantified using the overlap coefficient calculated on TCRB nucleotide sequences. As a proxy for the pre-selection repertoire, out-of-frame TCRB sequences from naive cells were analyzed. Sourced from immuneACCESS, this table was stored by TCRdb with only in-frame sequences that have V and J called. A share of the clones is absent; for the studies checked, an unresolved V gene accounts for under half, and the remainder has no known explanation. Clone size and V and J calls were adopted from that table, with D and trimming inferred from the DNA. A total of under 900,000 clones appear in this sample, 17% of them only once. In total, the top ten clones hold 0.02% to 0.03% of the sample.

Reading the germline V gene (reference sequence) gives CDR1 SGHNT and CDR2 YYREEE. Reading from cysteine to phenylalanine, the CDR3 counts 16 amino acids. Only the CDR3 DNA is retained, 48 bases long and in frame from the first base. V trim: 4 bases; J trim: 12 bases; unmatched bases: 17. From each donor, a single peripheral blood sample of about 100 mL on average was drawn into heparinised tubes. Using a panel that included CD45RO, CCR7, CD25, CD127, CD95 and CD27, naive, central memory, regulatory and stem cell-like memory CD4+ T cells were sorted on a BD FACSAria II. A purity above 95% was achieved for all sorted populations. PBMCs were separated immediately by Lymphoprep density gradient centrifugation and were stained directly, without being cultured. So that batch effects would be minimized, each experiment stained and sorted samples in pairs, pairing one healthy donor with one patient.

The sequencing sample was made of naive CD4+ T cells from blood. The cell subset or site label corresponds to: true naive CD4+ T cells. Recombination linked TRBV5-4 to TRBJ2-1, with 9 bases aligning to TRBD1. This TCR was recovered from a woman younger than 30 in good health. CDR3 sequence: CASSHAGTGTTWGQFF. The bases read TGTGCCAGCAGCCACGCCGGGACAGGGACGACCTGGGGGCAGTTCTTC.